This TCR beta chain was retrieved from a study of T cells in localized non-small cell lung cancer. The V and J ends lost 5 bases and 5 bases, in that order; junction bases with no gene match: 9. The CDR3 consists of 16 residues. CDR1 SGHTS and CDR2 YDEGEE come from the germline V gene. Some clones are missing from TCRdb's copy, which holds only in-frame ones; the method was immunoSEQ multiplex PCR. The sample lists 86,000 or so clones; about four fifths were seen once. The chain uses TRBV5-8 and TRBJ2-2; 10 bases fit TRBD1. The sequence was collected from a man aged 40-75 years with stage I lung adenocarcinoma. Material: peripheral blood, obtained before any cancer treatment. This CDR3 is CASRKGQGIVTGELFF. The CDR3 coding sequence is TGTGCCAGCAGGAAGGGACAGGGGATTGTAACCGGGGAGCTGTTTTTT.